The clone carrying this TCR beta chain was found a few times. The antigen is unknown. Sequence at one end of the junction differs from germline and may be a read error. Through a sample-barcoded 5' primer and a J-beta primer mix, a second PCR was run for roughly 6 to 11 cycles. Each cDNA was tagged by a template-switch adaptor containing 12 random nucleotides. Every sample returned 2.5 million or more CDR3-containing paired-end reads. TCRdb ran MiXCR on the 5' RACE reads and lists one entry per CDR3 protein. The data hold around 280,000 distinct CDR3 sequences, with roughly 26% observed a single time. The CDR3 contains 13 residues. The germline V gene encodes CDR1 SGHTA and CDR2 FQGTGA. The sample comes from a study of blood T cells in healthy people across ages. Study findings and constraints: Observed TCR beta diversity per million T cells went down as age went up. This fall followed a roughly linear course with age. The study could not conclusively compare naive and antigen-experienced cells, given its unsorted PBMCs.

This TCR was sampled from a woman aged 70-85 years in good health. Sequenced material: blood. The chain combines TRBV7-3 with TRBJ1-2, with D uncertain. CDR3 bases: TGTGCCAGCAGCTTACCAGACGGGGATGGCCACACCTTC. This gives the protein CASSLPDGDGHTF. Combining the CDR3 with reference TRBV7-3 and TRBJ1-2 gives the whole variable domain GAGVSQTPSNKVTEKGKYVELRCDPISGHTALYWYRQSLGQGPEFLIYFQGTGAADDSGLPNDRFFAVRPEGSVSTLKIQRTERGDSAVYLCASSLPDGDGHTFGSGTRLTVV.